The 5 T cell receptor beta chains presented below share a single source sample, sequenced in a study of cytomegalovirus exposure and HLA in healthy donors. The primer mix had 60 Vbeta and 13 Jbeta primers. The method was immunoSEQ multiplex PCR; TCRdb's version includes in-frame clones alone and lacks a portion of them. The sample has about 130,000 clones, about 80% seen once. Source material: PBMCs. Every receptor here comes from a woman between 35 and 50 years old in good health and CMV-seronegative.

The chain has TRBV6-1 and TRBJ2-7, with 8 nucleotides matching TRBD2. The CDR3 consists of 15 residues. Looked up from germline, CDR1 is MNHNS and CDR2 is SASEGT. V gave up 6 bases and J gave up 2 bases; unmatched junction bases: 9. CDR3: CASRQILAGPYEQYF. As DNA, the CDR3 is TGTGCCAGCAGACAAATTCTAGCGGGCCCCTACGAGCAGTACTTC.

A few counts support this clone. V and J are TRBV25-1 and TRBJ1-4; 7 nucleotides line up with TRBD1. The ends lost 7 bases at V and 5 bases at J; junction bases unmatched: 7. The CDR3 totals 14 residues. Germline CDR1 is MGHDK and CDR2 is SYGVNS. This CDR3 reads CASTGTDQNEKLFF. The DNA of the CDR3 is TGTGCCAGCACCGGGACAGATCAGAATGAAAAACTGTTTTTT.

The chain links TRBV4-1 to TRBJ1-1; unclear D gene. Germline assignment: CDR1 MGHRA and CDR2 YSYEKL. The CDR3 is 18 residues long. V was trimmed by 0 bases and J by 0 bases, leaving 17 bases between them. In nucleotides, the CDR3 is TGCGCCAGCAGCCAAGATCGTTGGGGTGACGGGATGAACACTGAAGCTTTCTTT. It is translated as CASSQDRWGDGMNTEAFF.

This chain connects TRBV6-5 to TRBJ1-2; D perhaps matches TRBD1 (5 bases). The CDR3 is 13 amino acids. Per the germline V gene, CDR1 is MNHEY and CDR2 is SVGAGI. V lost 6 bases and J lost 5, with 13 bases in between. The CDR3 loop is CASSLRDSYGYTF. CDR3 nucleotide sequence: TGTGCCAGCAGCCTCAGGGATTCGTATGGCTACACCTTC.

CDR3 sequence (DNA): TGTGCCACCAGTCCAACTACCGGGACACCGGAATTAGCCAAAAACATTCAGTACTTC. It is translated as CATSPTTGTPELAKNIQYF. This chain links TRBV15 with TRBJ2-4; D is perhaps TRBD1 (6 bases). V lost 6 bases, J lost 0 bases, and 24 bases lay in between. The CDR3 covers 19 residues. Germline V gene lookup returns CDR1 LNHNV and CDR2 YYDKDF (reference sequence). Full variable domain (outside the CDR3, taken from reference TRBV15 and TRBJ2-4): DAMVIQNPRYQVTQFGKPVTLSCSQTLNHNVMYWYQQKSSQAPKLLFHYYDKDFNNEADTPDNFQSRRPNTSFCFLDIRSPGLGDTAMYLCATSPTTGTPELAKNIQYFGAGTRLSVL.